This paragraph covers one T cell receptor beta chain sequence. This sample is drawn from a study of CD8+CD57+ T cells in acquired aplastic anemia. The CDR3 spans 19 residues. Germline lookup yields CDR1 MGHDK and CDR2 SYGVNS. Trimming left V 6 bases short and J 1 base short, with 28 bases between. It was genomic DNA that served as the template for profiling TCR beta VDJ and CDR3. TCRdb redid the calling of the reads with MiXCR, one entry per CDR3 protein. The sample comprises 110,000 or so distinct CDR3 sequences, 55% to 60% of which are singletons, and 25% to 30% rests with the top ten. Sequenced patients had shown CD8+CD57+ cell expansion by flow cytometry.

The specimen was sorted CD4+, CD8+, or CD8+CD57+ T cells (not recorded which) from PBMCs. This chain joins TRBV25-1 and TRBJ2-7; either TRBD1 or TRBD2 may fit D (7 bases each). The receptor was derived from a human donor with aplastic anemia. CDR3 loop: CASRKIYGRGRPYSYEQYF. In DNA, the CDR3 is TGTGCCAGCAGGAAGATTTATGGGAGGGGGCGTCCGTATTCCTACGAGCAGTACTTC.